This is a list of T cell receptor beta chains from one sample in a study of T cell responses to AZD1222 COVID-19 vaccine. Generated by immunoSEQ multiplex PCR, the TCRdb table keeps only in-frame clones and is missing some. In the table there are over 130,000 clones, 89% of which are singletons. The specimen was peripheral blood, collected on day 0 of AZD1222 vaccination. These TCRs come from an adult in good health. CDR3s include the opening cysteine and the closing phenylalanine or tryptophan. A D gene is named only where the DNA matches it firmly. The size field is filled for only some rows; it gives once, few, many or a size class.

v_gene	abundance	j_gene	d_gene	CDR3aa	CDR3nt
TRBV27	NA	TRBJ2-1	NA	CASSFSSGITYNEQFF	TGTGCCAGCAGTTTCTCATCCGGAATTACCTACAATGAGCAGTTCTTC
TRBV25-1	NA	TRBJ2-1	TRBD2	CASSDSEGTSGRAYEQFF	TGTGCCAGCAGTGACTCCGAGGGAACTAGCGGGAGGGCGTATGAGCAGTTCTTC
TRBV7-8	NA	TRBJ1-1	NA	CASSLGGGFDGNTEAFF	TGTGCCAGCAGCTTAGGGGGGGGCTTCGACGGGAACACTGAAGCTTTCTTT
TRBV3-1/TRBV3-2	NA	TRBJ2-5	TRBD2	CASSQLAGGSETQYF	TGTGCCAGCAGCCAGTTAGCGGGGGGGTCTGAGACCCAGTACTTC
TRBV19	NA	TRBJ2-5	NA	CASSPLLGEGTQYF	TGTGCCAGTAGCCCGCTTCTAGGGGAAGGGACCCAGTACTTC
TRBV7-8	NA	TRBJ2-1	NA	CASSLSGSYNEQFF	TGTGCCAGCAGCTTAAGCGGATCCTACAATGAGCAGTTCTTC
TRBV4-1	NA	TRBJ1-2	NA	CASSQVGGVGYTF	TGCGCCAGCAGCCAAGTAGGGGGGGTTGGCTACACCTTC
TRBV2	NA	TRBJ1-6	TRBD1	CASSTDRVNSPLHF	TGTGCCAGCAGTACTGACAGGGTTAATTCACCCCTCCACTTT
TRBV3-1/TRBV3-2	once	TRBJ2-3	TRBD2	CASSQSSARWGGAFTDTQYF	TGTGCCAGCAGCCAATCCAGCGCGAGGTGGGGGGGAGCCTTCACAGATACGCAGTATTTT
TRBV3-1/TRBV3-2	NA	TRBJ1-1	NA	CASSQRRGLWPEAFF	TGTGCCAGCAGCCAAAGGAGAGGGTTGTGGCCTGAAGCTTTCTTT
TRBV9	NA	TRBJ2-1	NA	CASSQRDPHEQFF	TGTGCCAGCAGCCAACGGGATCCCCATGAGCAGTTCTTC
TRBV5-5	once	TRBJ1-4	TRBD1	CASSWSGTDNEKLFF	TGTGCCAGCAGCTGGTCCGGGACAGACAATGAAAAACTGTTTTTT
TRBV20-1	NA	TRBJ1-1	NA	CSASFPANTEAFF	TGCAGTGCTAGTTTCCCAGCGAACACTGAAGCTTTCTTT
TRBV2	NA	TRBJ1-2	TRBD1	CASKEGQGDGYTF	TGTGCCAGCAAGGAAGGACAGGGCGATGGCTACACCTTC
TRBV25-1	NA	TRBJ1-1	TRBD1	CASSEWQTGGEAFF	TGTGCCAGCAGTGAATGGCAGACAGGGGGCGAAGCTTTCTTT
TRBV28	NA	TRBJ1-5	TRBD1	CASSLTGGGQPQHF	TGTGCCAGCAGTTTGACAGGGGGCGGTCAGCCCCAGCATTTT
TRBV27	NA	TRBJ2-1	TRBD2	CASSSGLAIREQFF	TGTGCCAGCAGTTCGGGACTAGCTATCCGTGAGCAGTTCTTC
TRBV27	NA	TRBJ2-7	NA	CASRDGPGGYEQYF	TGTGCCAGCAGGGACGGACCCGGGGGCTACGAGCAGTACTTC
TRBV28	few	TRBJ1-5	NA	CASSGKGQGLGQPQHF	TGTGCCAGCAGCGGCAAGGGGCAGGGACTGGGTCAGCCCCAGCATTTT
TRBV14	few	TRBJ1-1	NA	CASSQGPRAFF	TGTGCCAGCAGCCAAGGCCCGCGGGCTTTCTTT
TRBV7-9	NA	TRBJ1-1	NA	CASSSVWGNTEAFF	TGTGCCAGCAGCTCGGTTTGGGGTAACACTGAAGCTTTCTTT
TRBV13	NA	TRBJ2-2	NA	CASSLDPPFGGNTGELFF	TGTGCCAGCAGCTTAGACCCCCCTTTTGGCGGAAACACCGGGGAGCTGTTTTTT
TRBV27	NA	TRBJ1-4	NA	CASSLLSADGKLFF	TGTGCCAGCAGTTTACTGTCAGCCGATGGAAAACTGTTTTTT
TRBV9	NA	TRBJ2-7	TRBD1	CASSAPGQEGREQYF	TGTGCCAGCAGCGCACCGGGACAGGAGGGTCGCGAGCAGTACTTC
TRBV30	NA	TRBJ1-1	NA	CAWKFNLNTEAFF	TGTGCCTGGAAGTTCAACTTGAACACTGAAGCTTTCTTT